This TCR beta chain stems from a study of blood T cell repertoires in COVID-19. Per the authors' pipeline: Reference gene primer amplification in the assay estimated nucleated cell counts. Profiled with immunoSEQ multiplex PCR; TCRdb holds only in-frame clones, not every one. V, J and clone size reflect that table, while D and trimming were determined from the DNA. The sample carries roughly 410,000 clones, more than 75% recorded once. Trimming removed 7 bases from V and 9 bases from J, with 15 bases in between. Germline V gives CDR1 MNHEY, CDR2 SVGAGI. The CDR3 totals 12 residues. The TCR sequence derives from a woman in her sixties or seventies with COVID-19, enrolled during active disease. The sample was peripheral blood. The chain combines TRBV6-5 with TRBJ1-1, with D uncertain. The CDR3 here is CASTSNRVQAFF. In DNA, the CDR3 is TGTGCCAGCACCTCGAACCGGGTACAAGCTTTCTTT.